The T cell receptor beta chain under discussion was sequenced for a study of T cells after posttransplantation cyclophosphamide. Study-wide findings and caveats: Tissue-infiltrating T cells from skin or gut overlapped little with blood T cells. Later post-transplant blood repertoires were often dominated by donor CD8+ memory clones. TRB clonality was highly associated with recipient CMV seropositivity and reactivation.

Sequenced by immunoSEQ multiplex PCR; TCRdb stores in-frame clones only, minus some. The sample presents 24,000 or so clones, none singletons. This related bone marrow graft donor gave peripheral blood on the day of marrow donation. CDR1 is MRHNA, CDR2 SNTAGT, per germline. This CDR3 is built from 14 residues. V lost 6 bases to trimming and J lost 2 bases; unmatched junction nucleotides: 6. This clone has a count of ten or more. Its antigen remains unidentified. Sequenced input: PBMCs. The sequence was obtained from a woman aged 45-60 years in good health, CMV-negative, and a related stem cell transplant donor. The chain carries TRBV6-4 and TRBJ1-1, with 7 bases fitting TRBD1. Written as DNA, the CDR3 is TGTGCCAGCAGAGCGCAGGGGGAAAACACTGAAGCTTTCTTT. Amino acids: CASRAQGENTEAFF.